These 15 T cell receptor beta chains were sequenced from one sample in a study of blood T cell repertoires in COVID-19. Clones were sequenced by immunoSEQ multiplex PCR, and TCRdb holds only the in-frame ones, with some missing. The repertoire holds approximately 280,000 clones, with approximately 86% as singletons. The sequenced sample consisted of peripheral blood. The receptors were sampled from a man younger than 30 with active or convalescent COVID-19.

This chain uses TRBV9 with TRBJ2-5, with TRBD2 matching 8 bases. V was clipped by 0 bases and J by 3 bases; unmatched bases: 1. Germline loops: CDR1 SGDLS, CDR2 YYNGEE. The CDR3 consists of 14 residues. CDR3 nucleotides: TGTGCCAGCAGCGTAGGAGCGGGGGAAGAGACCCAGTACTTC. Its translation is CASSVGAGEETQYF.

The CDR3 DNA reads as TGCGCCAGCAGTCTAAGGACACGTAATTCACCCCTCCACTTT. The encoded protein is CASSLRTRNSPLHF. The V gene is TRBV23-1, the J gene TRBJ1-6; TRBD1 might be the D (5 bases). TRBV23-1 is annotated as an ORF whose role is uncertain. Trimming took off 4 bases at V and 6 bases at J, with 10 bases between the two ends. This CDR3 has 14 residues.

The chain recombines TRBV5-1 with TRBJ2-3; 12 bases fit TRBD2. Germline V lookup: CDR1 SGHRS, CDR2 YFSETQ. The junction had 5 bases not matched to a gene; V was cut back by 2 bases and J by 4 bases. The CDR3 is 16 residues long. The CDR3 spells CASSFLAGGPSDTQYF. In DNA form, the CDR3 reads TGCGCCAGCAGCTTTCTAGCGGGGGGGCCGTCAGATACGCAGTATTTT.

This clone was picked up a small number of times. J is TRBJ1-4 and V is TRBV5-6, with 10 nucleotides matching TRBD1. Germline V gene data show CDR1 as SGHDT and CDR2 as YYEEEE. There are 16 residues in the CDR3. V gave up 3 bases and J gave up 8 bases; unmatched junction bases: 10. The CDR3 DNA follows: TGTGCCAGCAGCTCACCCTTGGACAGGGGGGGAGAAAAACTGTTTTTT. It yields the protein CASSSPLDRGGEKLFF.

This rearrangement joins TRBV11-2 to TRBJ2-1, with D possibly matching TRBD1 (6 bases). The CDR3 contains 16 residues. CDR1 is SGHAT and CDR2 is FQNNGV in the germline V gene. V lost 5 bases, J lost 4 bases, and 18 bases lay in between. Here the CDR3 reads CASSVVTGLVYNEQFF. In DNA, the CDR3 is TGTGCCAGCAGCGTCGTCACAGGGTTGGTATACAATGAGCAGTTCTTC.

The V and J genes are TRBV9 and TRBJ1-5; possibly TRBD1 for D (5 bases). This CDR3 is 15 amino acids long. V lost 0 bases and J 3 bases, leaving 10 bases between the germline ends. CDR1 is SGDLS, CDR2 YYNGEE, per germline. The CDR3 here is CASSVDLGANQPQHF. CDR3 DNA: TGTGCCAGCAGCGTAGATCTAGGGGCCAATCAGCCCCAGCATTTT.

The chain uses TRBV7-2 and TRBJ2-3; 14 bases map to TRBD2. The CDR3 has 17 residues. Germline trimming cut 2 bases from V and 2 bases from J; bases unmatched to any gene: 3. The V gene's germline CDR1 is SGHTA and CDR2 FQGNSA. The CDR3 region is CASSLRLAGGFTDTQYF. CDR3 DNA sequence: TGTGCCAGCAGCTTAAGACTAGCGGGGGGGTTCACAGATACGCAGTATTTT.

This chain joins TRBV27 and TRBJ2-1; 9 positions agree with TRBD1. The CDR3 sequence is 15 residues long. The junction had 4 bases not matched to a gene; V was cut back by 4 bases and J by 3 bases. From germline, CDR1 is MNHEY and CDR2 SMNVEV (reference sequence). CDR3: CASSYTGGFYNEQFF. The CDR3 nucleotides read TGTGCCAGCAGTTACACAGGGGGCTTCTACAATGAGCAGTTCTTC.

The chain couples TRBV9 to TRBJ1-2; no clear D. The CDR3 spans 12 residues. V lost 1 base to trimming and J lost 5 bases, with 6 bases between them. Germline assignment: CDR1 SGDLS and CDR2 YYNGEE. The CDR3 reads CASSVTAYGYTF. The CDR3 bases are TGTGCCAGCAGCGTAACTGCGTATGGCTACACCTTC.

A remark on this clone: At the DNA level, this CDR3 is encoded by other sequences in the same sample as well. V usage is TRBV12-3 or TRBV12-4 and J usage is TRBJ1-1; D is uncertain. There are 11 residues in the CDR3. V was pared by 6 bases and J by 7 bases, with 9 bases between. CDR3 region: CASSLALEAFF. DNA for the CDR3: TGTGCCAGCAGCCTCGCACTTGAAGCTTTCTTT.

The chain combines TRBV19 with TRBJ1-1, with 9 nucleotides matching TRBD1. V shed 3 bases and J 5 bases; nucleotides not matched to a gene: 13. Looked up from germline, CDR1 is LNHDA and CDR2 is SQIVND (reference sequence). The CDR3 length is 17 residues. The CDR3 region is CASSMMAYGDRVTEAFF. DNA of the CDR3: TGTGCCAGTAGTATGATGGCGTACGGGGACAGGGTAACTGAAGCTTTCTTT.

This clone is a singleton in its sample. The gene calls are TRBV20-1 and TRBJ1-5; 10 bases fit TRBD1. Trimming cost V 3 bases and J 7 bases; bases outside gene matches: 6. Germline loops: CDR1 DFQATT, CDR2 SNEGSKA (reference sequence). The CDR3 runs 14 residues. The CDR3 nucleotides are TGCAGTGCTAGTCGGACAGGGGGTAGGCAGCCCCAGCATTTT. This sequence encodes CSASRTGGRQPQHF.

This clone showed up many times. This rearrangement joins TRBV27 to TRBJ2-3; TRBD2 matches at 14 bases. V lost 4 bases and J lost 5; bases outside the gene matches: 5. Germline V gene sequence: CDR1 MNHEY, CDR2 SMNVEV (reference sequence). The CDR3 runs to 16 residues. The CDR3 DNA reads as TGTGCCAGCAGTTCGACTAGCGGGGGGGCAATAGATACGCAGTATTTT. Protein sequence: CASSSTSGGAIDTQYF.

The V gene is TRBV15, the J gene TRBJ2-4; a weak D match, TRBD2 (6 bases). The CDR3 sequence is 15 residues long. With 1 base removed from V and 2 bases from J, the gap between germline ends came to 9 bases. Germline CDR1 is LNHNV and CDR2 is YYDKDF (reference sequence). The CDR3 DNA sequence: TGTGCCACCAGCAGAGTCGGGGGAACCAAAAACATTCAGTACTTC. Amino acid sequence: CATSRVGGTKNIQYF.

This clone is a singleton in its sample. The chain carries TRBV5-4 and TRBJ1-3; tentative D call: TRBD1 (5 bases). This CDR3 comprises 16 residues. Germline assignment: CDR1 SGHNT and CDR2 YYREEE (reference sequence). V was trimmed by 4 bases and J by 0 bases, leaving 14 bases between them. The CDR3 loop is CASSRAGHSSGNTIYF. In DNA, the CDR3 is TGTGCCAGCAGCCGCGCAGGGCATTCCTCTGGAAACACCATATATTTT.